This T cell receptor (beta chain) appears in the sequencing data of a study of blood T cells in healthy people across ages (dated by TCRdb to 2014 to 2015). For the study in its entirety: In model experiments, template switching captured roughly one uniquely barcoded TCR beta cDNA molecule for every two T cells. Donors of different ages were randomly distributed across sequencing lanes to avoid experimental bias. Using the same blood draw, the study looked at two additional independent replicas of 1 million unique cDNA reads for two donors, one aged 18 to 30 and the other aged 80 or older. The study measured age-related changes in TCR beta repertoire diversity using deep sequencing normalized with unique cDNA molecular identifiers. The donors were split into four age groups: young (average around 15 years), middle-aged (about 40), aged (roughly 68) and long-lived (over 80). The full study reports these points: Bulk unsorted PBMC profiling prevented conclusive comparison of naive and antigen-experienced compartments. Estimates of total diversity based on one million sequenced T cells were considered lower bounds and underestimates. Compared with the aged group, the long-lived group had more naive CD4+ T cells, fewer expanded clones and increased TCR diversity, a pattern suggesting age selection. A strong correlation was found between observed TCR beta diversity and the percentage of naive T cells measured by flow cytometry. As age increased, observed TCR beta diversity per million T cells dropped in a roughly linear way, and a significant reduction was already evident by age about 36. The CMV infection status of donors was not known, potentially confounding age-related changes in expanded clonotypes.

Libraries were built with 5' RACE. Sequencing instrument: Illumina HiSeq 2500. A second PCR of roughly 7 to 12 cycles was run with a J-beta primer mix and a sample-barcoded 5' primer. A unique molecular identifier was introduced onto each TCR beta cDNA molecule by a template-switch 5' adaptor carrying 12 random nucleotides. Each sample yielded at least 2.5 million CDR3-containing paired-end reads. All of the RNA was converted into first-strand cDNA using the Mint cDNA synthesis kit, with a TRBC-specific oligonucleotide serving as the primer. Following uracil-DNA glycosylase treatment, a first 18-cycle PCR with universal primers M1SS and BC2_uni_R was performed on all cDNA. Regarding the original processing steps: For normalization, 1 million high-quality reads were randomly selected from each sample, with every read carrying a distinct molecular identifier. Reads with shared molecular identifiers were discarded instead of being binned into consensus sequences. MiTCR, with a Q25 quality threshold and the strictest error-elimination algorithm, was used for CDR3 identification, clonotype clustering and error correction. A nonparametric unseen species model using Euler transformation provided a lower-bound estimate of total TCR beta diversity. TCRdb trimmed public reads at Q25 via fastp, called clones via MiXCR and kept in-frame beta chains. One record per CDR3 amino acid sequence lists the most common genes and DNA. These V and J calls originate from TCRdb's pipeline instead of the authors' own analysis. The sample records 1.5 million to 2 million distinct CDR3 sequences, about 32% of which are singletons. Around 11% of the sample is in the top ten clones.

This clonotype has more than one count but fewer than ten. Its antigen is not yet known. Nothing much larger sits one base from this clone, and base qualities are not available. Donors were approximately 42 systemically healthy Caucasian individuals from Russia aged roughly 6 to 100 years. Each donor gave roughly 11 milliliters of peripheral blood, drawn into EDTA-treated Vacutainer tubes. Ficoll-Paque density-gradient centrifugation was used to isolate PBMCs, with at least 7 million obtained per sample. Total RNA, at least 6 micrograms per sample, was extracted from PBMCs with Trizol reagent. For every donor, an aliquot of PBMCs went through flow cytometry to measure the percentages of naive CD45RAhigh/CD27high T cells. The origin of this receptor is a woman in her twenties or thirties in good health. Material: blood.

CDR3 region: CASSPRRPYEQYF. The DNA sequence is given as TGTGCCAGCAGCCCCAGACGGCCCTACGAGCAGTACTTC. The V and J genes are TRBV7-8 and TRBJ2-7, with the D gene not clear enough to name. From its cysteine to its phenylalanine, the CDR3 spans 13 amino acids. The only DNA kept is the CDR3, 39 bases in frame from the first base. Based on the germline V gene, the CDR1 and CDR2 sequences are SGHVS and FQNEAQ. V gives up 5 bases and J gives up 2 bases, and the segment between their germline ends measures 10 bases. With all but the CDR3 taken from the reference TRBV7-8 and TRBJ2-7 genes, the full variable domain is: GAGVSQSPRYKVAKRGQDVALRCDPISGHVSLFWYQQALGQGPEFLTYFQNEAQLDKSGLPSDRFFAERPEGSVSTLKIQRTQQEDSAVYLCASSPRRPYEQYFGPGTRLTVT.